This is a list of T cell receptor beta chains from one sample in a study of blood T cell repertoires in COVID-19. Libraries were prepared by immunoSEQ multiplex PCR; TCRdb keeps only in-frame clonotypes and omits some of them. The profile shows tens of thousands of clones, around 84% of them singletons. Sequenced sample: peripheral blood. Source of these receptors: a man aged 50 to 59 with acute or convalescent COVID-19. Both conserved end residues are part of each CDR3. The order of the fields is CDR3 protein, CDR3 DNA, D gene, V gene, clone size, J gene. A D gene is named only where the DNA matches it firmly. Clone size, where shown, is once, few, many, or a class for clones that have expanded.

CDR3aa: CASSSTGLHEQYF
CDR3nt: TGTGCCAGCAGTTCTACAGGGTTACACGAGCAGTACTTC
d_gene: NA
v_gene: TRBV6-2/TRBV6-3
abundance: once
j_gene: TRBJ2-7

CDR3aa: CASSFGQGAGKIF
CDR3nt: NA
d_gene: NA
v_gene: TRBV7-9
abundance: NA
j_gene: TRBJ2-1

CDR3aa: CASSIGLAGNEQFF
CDR3nt: TGTGCCAGTAGCATAGGACTAGCGGGTAATGAGCAGTTCTTC
d_gene: TRBD2
v_gene: TRBV19
abundance: NA
j_gene: TRBJ2-1

CDR3aa: CATAGTGGVQPQHF
CDR3nt: TGTGCCACCGCCGGGACAGGGGGCGTTCAGCCCCAGCATTTT
d_gene: TRBD1
v_gene: TRBV24-1
abundance: NA
j_gene: TRBJ1-5

CDR3aa: CASSFRRTSTDTQYF
CDR3nt: TGCGCCAGCAGCTTTCGACGGACTAGCACAGATACGCAGTATTTT
d_gene: NA
v_gene: TRBV5-1
abundance: NA
j_gene: TRBJ2-3

CDR3aa: CASSRLGGRAPGELFF
CDR3nt: TGCGCCAGCAGCCGTCTGGGCGGGAGGGCCCCCGGGGAGCTGTTTTTT
d_gene: TRBD2
v_gene: TRBV4-1
abundance: NA
j_gene: TRBJ2-2

CDR3aa: CATSGLAKNIQYF
CDR3nt: TGCGCCACCTCGGGACTAGCCAAAAACATTCAGTACTTC
d_gene: NA
v_gene: TRBV4-1
abundance: once
j_gene: TRBJ2-4

CDR3aa: CASSAVNTEAFF
CDR3nt: TGTGCCAGCAGCGCAGTGAACACTGAAGCTTTCTTT
d_gene: NA
v_gene: TRBV3-1/TRBV3-2
abundance: NA
j_gene: TRBJ1-1

CDR3aa: CASTWFGSFNSPLHF
CDR3nt: TGTGCCAGCACCTGGTTTGGCAGTTTTAATTCACCCCTCCACTTT
d_gene: NA
v_gene: TRBV27
abundance: NA
j_gene: TRBJ1-6

CDR3aa: CASSLLAGSTDTQYF
CDR3nt: TGTGCCAGCAGCCTACTAGCGGGTAGCACAGATACGCAGTATTTT
d_gene: TRBD2
v_gene: TRBV11-2
abundance: NA
j_gene: TRBJ2-3

CDR3aa: CASSLLQGEKLFF
CDR3nt: TGTGCCAGCAGCTTACTCCAGGGAGAAAAACTGTTTTTT
d_gene: NA
v_gene: TRBV7-9
abundance: NA
j_gene: TRBJ1-4

CDR3aa: CVTWDRGRTGELFF
CDR3nt: TGTGTAACTTGGGACAGGGGAAGGACCGGGGAGCTGTTTTTT
d_gene: TRBD1
v_gene: TRBV27
abundance: NA
j_gene: TRBJ2-2

CDR3aa: CASTKGDSRFEQFF
CDR3nt: TGTGCCAGCACCAAAGGAGACTCTAGGTTTGAGCAGTTCTTC
d_gene: NA
v_gene: TRBV6-5
abundance: NA
j_gene: TRBJ2-1

CDR3aa: CASSLPPGQGGYGYTF
CDR3nt: TGTGCCAGCTCACTTCCCCCGGGACAGGGGGGCTATGGCTACACCTTC
d_gene: TRBD1
v_gene: TRBV18
abundance: NA
j_gene: TRBJ1-2

CDR3aa: CASSETGSGLDTQYF
CDR3nt: TGTGCCAGCAGTGAAACGGGTAGTGGGTTAGATACGCAGTATTTT
d_gene: NA
v_gene: TRBV6-1
abundance: NA
j_gene: TRBJ2-3

CDR3aa: CSASSLGGQPFYEQYF
CDR3nt: TGCAGTGCTAGTTCCCTCGGGGGACAGCCTTTTTACGAGCAGTACTTC
d_gene: NA
v_gene: TRBV20-1
abundance: NA
j_gene: TRBJ2-7

CDR3aa: CASSPTWLTGELFF
CDR3nt: TGTGCCAGCAGCCCCACATGGCTCACCGGGGAGCTGTTTTTT
d_gene: NA
v_gene: TRBV7-8
abundance: NA
j_gene: TRBJ2-2

CDR3aa: CASSLRTAYSYTF
CDR3nt: TGTGCCAGCAGTTTAAGGACAGCCTATAGCTACACCTTC
d_gene: NA
v_gene: TRBV12-3/TRBV12-4
abundance: NA
j_gene: TRBJ1-2

CDR3aa: CASSLGGQDQPQHF
CDR3nt: TGTGCCAGCAGCTTAGGGGGACAGGATCAGCCCCAGCATTTT
d_gene: TRBD1
v_gene: TRBV7-9
abundance: NA
j_gene: TRBJ1-5

CDR3aa: CATSDLGRGNTDTQYF
CDR3nt: TGTGCCACCAGTGATTTGGGCAGGGGGAACACAGATACGCAGTATTTT
d_gene: TRBD1
v_gene: TRBV24-1
abundance: NA
j_gene: TRBJ2-3

CDR3aa: CASSLSPWQGNSPLHF
CDR3nt: TGTGCCAGCAGTTTAAGTCCGTGGCAGGGTAATTCACCCCTCCACTTT
d_gene: NA
v_gene: TRBV27
abundance: NA
j_gene: TRBJ1-6

CDR3aa: CASSLGYRESGANVLTF
CDR3nt: TGTGCCAGCAGCTTGGGGTACAGGGAGTCCGGGGCCAACGTCCTGACTTTC
d_gene: NA
v_gene: TRBV5-5
abundance: NA
j_gene: TRBJ2-6

CDR3aa: CASRFNSGTDTQYF
CDR3nt: TGTGCCAGCAGATTTAATAGCGGCACAGATACGCAGTATTTT
d_gene: NA
v_gene: TRBV2
abundance: NA
j_gene: TRBJ2-3

CDR3aa: CASSQGLRNSPLHF
CDR3nt: TGCGCCAGCAGCCAAGGGCTTCGTAACTCACCCCTCCACTTT
d_gene: NA
v_gene: TRBV4-1
abundance: NA
j_gene: TRBJ1-6

CDR3aa: CASSLLQDQPQHF
CDR3nt: TGTGCCAGCAGCCTACTACAGGATCAGCCCCAGCATTTT
d_gene: NA
v_gene: TRBV12-3/TRBV12-4
abundance: NA
j_gene: TRBJ1-5

CDR3aa: CASSEISGTYYEQYF
CDR3nt: TGTGCCAGCAGTGAAATCTCCGGGACATACTACGAGCAGTACTTC
d_gene: NA
v_gene: TRBV7-9
abundance: few
j_gene: TRBJ2-7

CDR3aa: CASSAGEQPQHF
CDR3nt: TGTGCCAGCAGCGCAGGGGAACAGCCCCAGCATTTT
d_gene: NA
v_gene: TRBV9
abundance: NA
j_gene: TRBJ1-5

CDR3aa: CASSVGQGDTEAFF
CDR3nt: TGTGCCAGTAGTGTGGGACAGGGGGACACTGAAGCTTTCTTT
d_gene: TRBD1
v_gene: TRBV19
abundance: few
j_gene: TRBJ1-1

CDR3aa: CASSLPNRGNTEAFF
CDR3nt: TGTGCCAGTAGTCTCCCGAACAGGGGGAACACTGAAGCTTTCTTT
d_gene: TRBD1
v_gene: TRBV19
abundance: NA
j_gene: TRBJ1-1

CDR3aa: CAWSAKPRLAFFSSYNEQFF
CDR3nt: TGTGCCTGGAGTGCAAAGCCTCGACTAGCGTTTTTTAGCTCCTACAATGAGCAGTTCTTC
d_gene: TRBD2
v_gene: TRBV30
abundance: NA
j_gene: TRBJ2-1

CDR3aa: CASSHRTANYGYTF
CDR3nt: TGTGCCAGCAGCCACAGGACAGCTAACTATGGCTACACCTTC
d_gene: NA
v_gene: TRBV5-4
abundance: NA
j_gene: TRBJ1-2

CDR3aa: CASSPPGTAATEQYF
CDR3nt: TGTGCCAGTAGTCCCCCCGGGACAGCGGCCACCGAGCAGTACTTC
d_gene: TRBD1
v_gene: TRBV19
abundance: NA
j_gene: TRBJ2-7

CDR3aa: CASSLAPRGPRRYTGELFF
CDR3nt: TGTGCCAGCAGCTTAGCCCCCAGGGGACCCCGAAGATACACCGGGGAGCTGTTTTTT
d_gene: NA
v_gene: TRBV11-3
abundance: NA
j_gene: TRBJ2-2

CDR3aa: CASSHLADQETQYF
CDR3nt: TGTGCCAGCAGCCATCTAGCGGACCAAGAGACCCAGTACTTC
d_gene: TRBD2
v_gene: TRBV5-4
abundance: NA
j_gene: TRBJ2-5

CDR3aa: CASSPGPGQGPNEQFF
CDR3nt: TGTGCCAGCAGTCCGGGACCGGGACAGGGCCCCAATGAGCAGTTCTTC
d_gene: TRBD1
v_gene: TRBV28
abundance: NA
j_gene: TRBJ2-1

CDR3aa: CASSVGSDTQYF
CDR3nt: TGTGCCAGCAGCGTAGGGAGCGATACGCAGTATTTT
d_gene: NA
v_gene: TRBV5-6
abundance: NA
j_gene: TRBJ2-3

CDR3aa: CASSDFGHSTDTQYF
CDR3nt: TGTGCCAGCAGTGATTTTGGGCACAGCACAGATACGCAGTATTTT
d_gene: NA
v_gene: TRBV6-1
abundance: NA
j_gene: TRBJ2-3

CDR3aa: CASRLSGTSYNEQFF
CDR3nt: TGTGCCAGCAGGCTTAGCGGAACCTCCTACAATGAGCAGTTCTTC
d_gene: NA
v_gene: TRBV6-5
abundance: NA
j_gene: TRBJ2-1

CDR3aa: CARSLDRVHQPQHF
CDR3nt: TGTGCCAGAAGCTTGGACAGAGTTCATCAGCCCCAGCATTTT
d_gene: NA
v_gene: TRBV5-3
abundance: NA
j_gene: TRBJ1-5

CDR3aa: CASSRSGGALDTQYF
CDR3nt: TGTGCCAGCAGCCGTAGCGGGGGGGCATTAGATACGCAGTATTTT
d_gene: TRBD2
v_gene: TRBV7-3
abundance: NA
j_gene: TRBJ2-3

CDR3aa: CASSPRTSRSRGEQFF
CDR3nt: TGTGCCAGCAGTCCCAGGACTAGCCGCTCCAGAGGTGAGCAGTTCTTC
d_gene: TRBD2
v_gene: TRBV27
abundance: once
j_gene: TRBJ2-1

CDR3aa: CASKTGAYSNQPQHF
CDR3nt: TGTGCCAGCAAGACAGGGGCCTATAGCAATCAGCCCCAGCATTTT
d_gene: TRBD1
v_gene: TRBV2
abundance: NA
j_gene: TRBJ1-5

CDR3aa: CASGGYRSYEQYF
CDR3nt: TGTGCCAGCGGGGGGTACCGTTCCTACGAGCAGTACTTC
d_gene: NA
v_gene: TRBV7-9
abundance: few
j_gene: TRBJ2-7

CDR3aa: CASRAPVQGFYTAKNIQYF
CDR3nt: TGCGCCAGCAGGGCCCCGGTACAGGGTTTTTATACCGCCAAAAACATTCAGTACTTC
d_gene: NA
v_gene: TRBV23-1
abundance: NA
j_gene: TRBJ2-4

CDR3aa: CASSTRQGRGYTF
CDR3nt: TGTGCCAGTAGCACCCGACAGGGTAGGGGCTACACCTTC
d_gene: TRBD1
v_gene: TRBV19
abundance: NA
j_gene: TRBJ1-2

CDR3aa: CASSPRQTSGDRNEQFF
CDR3nt: TGTGCCAGCAGCCCCCGGCAGACTAGCGGTGATCGGAATGAGCAGTTCTTC
d_gene: TRBD2
v_gene: TRBV3-1/TRBV3-2
abundance: NA
j_gene: TRBJ2-1

CDR3aa: CASSPTRNEKLFF
CDR3nt: TGTGCCAGCTCACCAACGAGAAATGAAAAACTGTTTTTT
d_gene: NA
v_gene: TRBV18
abundance: once
j_gene: TRBJ1-4

CDR3aa: CASSYPGQGLGEQYF
CDR3nt: TGTGCCAGCAGTTACCCGGGACAGGGTTTGGGCGAGCAGTACTTC
d_gene: TRBD1
v_gene: TRBV6-5
abundance: NA
j_gene: TRBJ2-7

CDR3aa: CASSPGTGAGEQYF
CDR3nt: TGCGCCAGCAGCCCCGGGACAGGGGCGGGCGAGCAGTACTTC
d_gene: TRBD1
v_gene: TRBV5-1
abundance: NA
j_gene: TRBJ2-7

CDR3aa: CASGGGAKNIQYF
CDR3nt: TGTGCCAGCGGCGGGGGGGCCAAAAACATTCAGTACTTC
d_gene: TRBD2
v_gene: TRBV2
abundance: NA
j_gene: TRBJ2-4

CDR3aa: CASSRDRGATSFSFF
CDR3nt: TGCGCCAGCAGTCGGGACAGGGGGGCTACGTCGTTTTCTTTCTTT
d_gene: TRBD1
v_gene: TRBV5-1
abundance: NA
j_gene: TRBJ1-1

CDR3aa: CASSGTSGEYNEQFF
CDR3nt: TGTGCCAGCAGTGGGACTAGCGGGGAATACAATGAGCAGTTCTTC
d_gene: TRBD2
v_gene: TRBV6-4
abundance: NA
j_gene: TRBJ2-1

CDR3aa: CASSMFPRGASNEQFF
CDR3nt: TGTGCCAGTAGTATGTTCCCCAGGGGCGCATCAAATGAGCAGTTCTTC
d_gene: NA
v_gene: TRBV19
abundance: NA
j_gene: TRBJ2-1

CDR3aa: CASSRVRSTEAFF
CDR3nt: TGTGCCAGCAGCAGGGTAAGGAGCACTGAAGCTTTCTTT
d_gene: NA
v_gene: TRBV25-1
abundance: NA
j_gene: TRBJ1-1

CDR3aa: CAISESRGGNEQFF
CDR3nt: TGTGCCATCAGTGAGTCGAGGGGGGGCAATGAGCAGTTCTTC
d_gene: NA
v_gene: TRBV10-3
abundance: NA
j_gene: TRBJ2-1